The sample holds a few counts of the clone carrying this T cell receptor (beta chain). Its antigen is still unknown. MiXCR, applied by TCRdb to the RT-PCR reads, yields one record per CDR3 protein. The sample consists of more than 600,000 distinct CDR3 sequences, 15% to 20% of them appearing once. The data are from a study of response to subunit inactivated influenza vaccine. Findings and limits, study-wide: Seasonal influenza vaccination, on each occasion, was suggested by the authors to recruit few new T cells.

V lost 2 bases and J lost 0, with 11 bases in between. CDR1 and CDR2 (germline): MNHEY, SVGAGI. The CDR3 contains 17 residues. The rearrangement joins TRBV6-5 to TRBJ2-6; no reliable D call. The origin of this receptor is a man aged 45-65 years who received an inactivated influenza vaccine. The source was PBMCs from blood, collected 4 to 6 days after vaccination. The CDR3 region has the DNA TGTGCCAGCAGTTACGGGCAGTTCCTCTCTGGGGCCAACGTCCTGACTTTC. The encoded protein is CASSYGQFLSGANVLTF.